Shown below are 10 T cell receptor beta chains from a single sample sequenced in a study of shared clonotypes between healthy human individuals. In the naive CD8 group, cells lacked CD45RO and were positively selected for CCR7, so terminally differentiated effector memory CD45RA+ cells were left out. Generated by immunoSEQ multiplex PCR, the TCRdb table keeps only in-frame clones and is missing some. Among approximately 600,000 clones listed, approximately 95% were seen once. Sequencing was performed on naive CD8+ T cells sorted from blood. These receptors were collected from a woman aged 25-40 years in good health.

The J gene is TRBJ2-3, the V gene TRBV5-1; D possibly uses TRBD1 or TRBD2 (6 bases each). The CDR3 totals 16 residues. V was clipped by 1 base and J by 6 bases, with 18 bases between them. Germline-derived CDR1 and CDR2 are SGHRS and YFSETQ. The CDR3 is CASSLMGGPGPDTQYF. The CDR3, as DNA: TGCGCCAGCAGCTTGATGGGGGGCCCTGGACCGGATACGCAGTATTTT.

The CDR3 here is CASREPGSTEAFF. CDR3 in DNA: TGCGCCAGCAGAGAACCGGGAAGCACTGAAGCTTTCTTT. The rearrangement links TRBV5-1 to TRBJ1-1; D unclear. CDR1 and CDR2 from the germline V gene are SGHRS and YFSETQ. Trimming shortened V by 5 bases and J by 4 bases, and 12 bases separated the two germline ends. The CDR3 runs 13 residues.

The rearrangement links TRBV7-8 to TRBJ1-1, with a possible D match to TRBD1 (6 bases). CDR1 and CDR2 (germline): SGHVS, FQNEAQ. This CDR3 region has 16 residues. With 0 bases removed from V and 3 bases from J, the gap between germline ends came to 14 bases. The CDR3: CASSLALGRGDTEAFF. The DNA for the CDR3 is TGTGCCAGCAGCTTAGCGTTGGGCAGGGGTGACACTGAAGCTTTCTTT.

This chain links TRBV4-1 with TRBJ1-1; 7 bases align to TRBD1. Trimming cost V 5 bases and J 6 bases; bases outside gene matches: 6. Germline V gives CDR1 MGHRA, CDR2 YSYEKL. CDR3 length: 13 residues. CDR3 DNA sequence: TGCGCCAGCAGCAACCAACAGGGGTCTGAAGCTTTCTTT. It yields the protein CASSNQQGSEAFF.

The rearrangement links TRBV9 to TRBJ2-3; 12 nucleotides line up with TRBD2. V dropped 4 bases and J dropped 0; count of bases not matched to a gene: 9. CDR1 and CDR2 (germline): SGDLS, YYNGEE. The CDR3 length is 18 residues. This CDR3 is CASSPGLAGSSSTDTQYF. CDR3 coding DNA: TGTGCCAGCAGCCCCGGACTAGCGGGATCCTCTAGCACAGATACGCAGTATTTT.

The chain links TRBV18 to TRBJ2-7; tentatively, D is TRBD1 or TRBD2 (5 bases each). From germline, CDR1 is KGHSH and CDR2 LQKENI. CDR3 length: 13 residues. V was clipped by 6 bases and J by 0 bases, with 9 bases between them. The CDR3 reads CASSGDRSYEQYF. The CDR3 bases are TGTGCCAGCTCTGGGGACCGCTCCTACGAGCAGTACTTC.

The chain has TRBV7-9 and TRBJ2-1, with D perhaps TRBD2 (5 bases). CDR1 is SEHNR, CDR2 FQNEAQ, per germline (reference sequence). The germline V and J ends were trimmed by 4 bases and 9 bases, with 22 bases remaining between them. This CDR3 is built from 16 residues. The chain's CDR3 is CASSSRRDYVMAEQFF. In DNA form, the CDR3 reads TGTGCCAGCAGCTCGAGGCGAGACTACGTAATGGCTGAGCAGTTCTTC.

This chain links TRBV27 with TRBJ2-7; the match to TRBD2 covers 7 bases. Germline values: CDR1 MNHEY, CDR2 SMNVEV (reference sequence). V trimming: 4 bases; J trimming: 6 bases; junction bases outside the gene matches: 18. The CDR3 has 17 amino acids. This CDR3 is CASSSPRLSGGSSEQYF. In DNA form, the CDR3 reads TGTGCCAGCAGTTCCCCCCGCCTTTCGGGCGGGAGCAGCGAGCAGTACTTC.

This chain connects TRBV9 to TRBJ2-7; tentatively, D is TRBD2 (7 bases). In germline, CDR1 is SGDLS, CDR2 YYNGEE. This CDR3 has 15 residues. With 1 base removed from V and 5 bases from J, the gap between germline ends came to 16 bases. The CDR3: CASSVSGGWGHEQYF. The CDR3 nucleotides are TGTGCCAGCAGCGTATCGGGGGGCTGGGGCCACGAGCAGTACTTC. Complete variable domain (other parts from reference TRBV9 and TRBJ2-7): DSGVTQTPKHLITATGQRVTLRCSPRSGDLSVYWYQQSLDQGLQFLIQYYNGEERAKGNILERFSAQQFPDLHSELNLSSLELGDSALYFCASSVSGGWGHEQYFGPGTRLTVT.

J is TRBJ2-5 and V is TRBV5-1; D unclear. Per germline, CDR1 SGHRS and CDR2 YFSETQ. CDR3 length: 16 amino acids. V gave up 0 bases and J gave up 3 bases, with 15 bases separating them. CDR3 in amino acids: CASSLAEVFAKETQYF. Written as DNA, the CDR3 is TGCGCCAGCAGCTTGGCCGAGGTCTTCGCAAAAGAGACCCAGTACTTC.